Sequencing of this T cell receptor (beta chain) was carried out in a study of blood T cell repertoires in COVID-19. Study-level background: COVID-19 samples, acute and convalescent, were from the United States, Italy and Spain. In each case, the material was cDNA or gDNA derived from T cells, B-cell-depleted T cells, or PBMCs.

Original data processing: Reference gene primer amplification yielded estimated nucleated cell counts. Method: immunoSEQ multiplex PCR; TCRdb's copy keeps in-frame clones and lacks some. D and trimming come from the DNA, and the V and J calls and clone size come from that table. This sample has about 69,000 clones, with about 91% found just once. Germline V gives CDR1 SNHLY, CDR2 FYNNEI. This CDR3 comprises 11 residues. Trimming removed 3 bases from V and 7 bases from J, with 6 bases in between. This chain uses TRBV2 with TRBJ2-5; D is uncertain. This receptor was identified in a woman aged 60-70 years with active COVID-19. Sequences were obtained from peripheral blood. CDR3 sequence: CASSDPGTQYF. CDR3 sequence (DNA): TGTGCCAGCAGTGACCCCGGGACCCAGTACTTC.